A selection of T cell receptor beta chains follows, all from one sample in a study of T cells in Graves' hyperthyroidism and ophthalmopathy. TCRdb analysed the multiplex PCR reads with MiXCR anew, one entry per CDR3 protein. The table includes roughly 630,000 distinct CDR3 sequences, more than 15% detected once. Sample: blood. The receptors originated from a woman aged 25 to 45 with Graves' hyperthyroidism. Each CDR3 is given with its conserved first and last residue. A D gene is named only where the DNA matches it firmly. Clone size, where shown, is once, few, many, or a class for clones that have expanded.

clone size: many
V gene: TRBV2
D gene: TRBD1
J gene: TRBJ1-2
CDR3 DNA: TGTGCCAGCAGCGGACAGGGCTATGGCTACACCTTC
CDR3 protein: CASSGQGYGYTF

clone size: few
V gene: TRBV12-3/TRBV12-4
D gene: -
J gene: TRBJ2-1
CDR3 DNA: TGTGCCAGCAGGGACCCCGGAGGTTTGAATGAGCAGTTCTTC
CDR3 protein: CASRDPGGLNEQFF

clone size: many
V gene: TRBV5-1
D gene: -
J gene: TRBJ2-3
CDR3 DNA: TGCGCCAGCAGCTTCCTCCAGGGAGGCCTAACAGATACGCAGTATTTT
CDR3 protein: CASSFLQGGLTDTQYF

clone size: few
V gene: TRBV20-1
D gene: TRBD2
J gene: TRBJ2-3
CDR3 DNA: TGCAGTGCTAGAGGACTAGGGGCAGCGGGAGTTCGGGAGTGGGGATACGACACAGATACGCAGTATTTT
CDR3 protein: CSARGLGAAGVREWGYDTDTQYF

clone size: many
V gene: TRBV2
D gene: -
J gene: TRBJ2-1
CDR3 DNA: TGTGCCAGCAGAGGTGGGGAGCAGTTCTTC
CDR3 protein: CASRGGEQFF

clone size: many
V gene: TRBV2
D gene: -
J gene: TRBJ2-1
CDR3 DNA: TGTGCCAGCAGGCGGGGAACGGATTACAATGAGCAGTTCTTC
CDR3 protein: CASRRGTDYNEQFF

clone size: many
V gene: TRBV20-1
D gene: TRBD1
J gene: TRBJ1-1
CDR3 DNA: TGCAGTGCCACGGACAGGAGGAACACTGAAGCTTTCTTT
CDR3 protein: CSATDRRNTEAFF

clone size: many
V gene: TRBV28
D gene: TRBD1
J gene: TRBJ2-7
CDR3 DNA: TGTGCCAGCAGTTTAGTCGGGACAGGGGGCTACGAGCAGTACTTC
CDR3 protein: CASSLVGTGGYEQYF

clone size: -
V gene: TRBV9
D gene: TRBD1
J gene: TRBJ2-7
CDR3 DNA: TGTGCCAGCAGCGTAAGCGGGACAGGGGGCTCCTACGAGCAGTACTTC
CDR3 protein: CASSVSGTGGSYEQYF

clone size: few
V gene: TRBV30
D gene: TRBD2
J gene: TRBJ2-7
CDR3 DNA: TGTGCCTGGGCGGGGGGATTCCCCTACGAGCAGTACTTC
CDR3 protein: CAWAGGFPYEQYF

clone size: many
V gene: TRBV20-1
D gene: TRBD2
J gene: TRBJ2-1
CDR3 DNA: TGCAGTGCTAGCTCCCCCCCGGGAGGGTATGAGCAGTTCTTC
CDR3 protein: CSASSPPGGYEQFF

clone size: many
V gene: TRBV5-1
D gene: -
J gene: TRBJ2-3
CDR3 DNA: TGCGCCAGCAGCATAGGCTCGAGGACTAGCACAGATACGCAGTATTTT
CDR3 protein: CASSIGSRTSTDTQYF

clone size: -
V gene: TRBV20-1
D gene: -
J gene: TRBJ1-1
CDR3 DNA: TGCAGTGCTAGACACCGCACAGGGTGGAACACTGAAGCTTTCTTT
CDR3 protein: CSARHRTGWNTEAFF

clone size: few
V gene: TRBV19
D gene: TRBD1
J gene: TRBJ1-1
CDR3 DNA: TGTGCCAGTAGTACCGCAGGGGGCTTGGCTGAAGCTTTCTTT
CDR3 protein: CASSTAGGLAEAFF

clone size: many
V gene: TRBV10-3
D gene: -
J gene: TRBJ2-7
CDR3 DNA: TGTGCCATCAGTGAGATAGGGACCTACGAGCAGTACTTC
CDR3 protein: CAISEIGTYEQYF

clone size: many
V gene: TRBV28
D gene: -
J gene: TRBJ2-1
CDR3 DNA: TGTGCCAGCAGTTTATACCAGAAGAAAGCCTACAATGAGCAGTTCTTC
CDR3 protein: CASSLYQKKAYNEQFF

clone size: many
V gene: TRBV28
D gene: -
J gene: TRBJ2-1
CDR3 DNA: TGTGCCAGCAGGGCCGAGGGGCGCCACAATGAGCAGTTCTTC
CDR3 protein: CASRAEGRHNEQFF

clone size: few
V gene: TRBV6-9
D gene: -
J gene: TRBJ2-1
CDR3 DNA: TGTGCCAGTAGTTACGACACTAGTAAACCCCCGACCTACAATGAGCAGTTCTTC
CDR3 protein: CASSYDTSKPPTYNEQFF

clone size: many
V gene: TRBV7-9
D gene: -
J gene: TRBJ2-7
CDR3 DNA: TGTGCCAGCAGCTTAGCGTTGGGGACCTACCTTTACGAGCAGTACTTC
CDR3 protein: CASSLALGTYLYEQYF

clone size: few
V gene: TRBV4-1
D gene: -
J gene: TRBJ2-7
CDR3 DNA: TGCGCCAGCAGCCAAGATTTCAGGACCGAATCCCACGAGCAGTACTTC
CDR3 protein: CASSQDFRTESHEQYF

clone size: -
V gene: TRBV27
D gene: -
J gene: TRBJ1-3
CDR3 DNA: TGTGCCAGCAGTTTAACGAGTGGAAACACCATATATTTT
CDR3 protein: CASSLTSGNTIYF

clone size: few
V gene: TRBV10-3
D gene: TRBD2
J gene: TRBJ2-1
CDR3 DNA: TGTGCCATCAGTGAGGCCACTAGCGGGAGCTACAATGAGCAGTTCTTC
CDR3 protein: CAISEATSGSYNEQFF

clone size: few
V gene: TRBV29-1
D gene: TRBD1
J gene: TRBJ2-2
CDR3 DNA: TGCAGCGTTGGGGAAGGGGGCTTCACCGGGGAGCTGTTTTTT
CDR3 protein: CSVGEGGFTGELFF

clone size: -
V gene: TRBV4-2
D gene: TRBD2
J gene: TRBJ2-1
CDR3 DNA: TGTGCCAGCAGCCAAGATCAGGGTCTAGCGGGTTCCTACAATGAGCAGTTCTTC
CDR3 protein: CASSQDQGLAGSYNEQFF

clone size: many
V gene: TRBV11-2
D gene: -
J gene: TRBJ2-7
CDR3 DNA: TGTGCCAGCAGCTTAGATCCTCATACCACCTACGAGCAGTACTTC
CDR3 protein: CASSLDPHTTYEQYF

clone size: -
V gene: TRBV9
D gene: -
J gene: TRBJ1-1
CDR3 DNA: TGTGCCAGCAGCGTCGACAGAATGGACACTGAAGCTTTCTTT
CDR3 protein: CASSVDRMDTEAFF

clone size: many
V gene: TRBV11-2
D gene: -
J gene: TRBJ2-1
CDR3 DNA: TGTGCCAGCAGCTCCCAGAATGAGCAGTTCTTC
CDR3 protein: CASSSQNEQFF

clone size: -
V gene: TRBV7-8
D gene: TRBD2
J gene: TRBJ2-7
CDR3 DNA: TGTGCCAGCAGCTCACCCGGGACTAGCGGGACCTACGAGCAGTACTTC
CDR3 protein: CASSSPGTSGTYEQYF

clone size: few
V gene: TRBV27
D gene: TRBD1
J gene: TRBJ1-6
CDR3 DNA: TGTGCCAGCAGTTTAAACTTTGGGGGGACAGTCAATTCACCCCTCCACTTT
CDR3 protein: CASSLNFGGTVNSPLHF

clone size: -
V gene: TRBV30
D gene: TRBD1
J gene: TRBJ2-1
CDR3 DNA: TGTGCCTGGAGCCTCGGACAGGGAGTTGATGAGCAGTTCTTC
CDR3 protein: CAWSLGQGVDEQFF

clone size: many
V gene: TRBV7-9
D gene: -
J gene: TRBJ2-7
CDR3 DNA: TGTGCCAGCAGTCGTTCGGGGGAAACGTGGGCCGAGCAGTACTTC
CDR3 protein: CASSRSGETWAEQYF

clone size: -
V gene: TRBV10-3
D gene: TRBD2
J gene: TRBJ2-1
CDR3 DNA: TGTGCCATCAGTTTGACTAGCGGCCCCTACAATGAGCAGTTCTTC
CDR3 protein: CAISLTSGPYNEQFF

clone size: many
V gene: TRBV7-9
D gene: TRBD1
J gene: TRBJ2-5
CDR3 DNA: TGTGCCAGCAGCTTTCTAGACGGGACAGGGGGGACAGAGACCCAGTACTTC
CDR3 protein: CASSFLDGTGGTETQYF

clone size: few
V gene: TRBV6-2/TRBV6-3
D gene: -
J gene: TRBJ2-7
CDR3 DNA: TGTGCCAGCAGTTACTCGGTGCGCGACGACTCCTACGAGCAGTACTTC
CDR3 protein: CASSYSVRDDSYEQYF

clone size: -
V gene: TRBV28
D gene: -
J gene: TRBJ2-4
CDR3 DNA: TGTGCCAGCAGTTTACGTGGGGAAACCAATTCGGACATTCAGTACTTC
CDR3 protein: CASSLRGETNSDIQYF

clone size: once
V gene: TRBV9
D gene: TRBD2
J gene: TRBJ2-5
CDR3 DNA: TGTGCCAGCAGCCCGGGGGGGGGGCCGGTGGCCCCCCGGTACTTC
CDR3 protein: CASSPGGGPVAPRYF

clone size: -
V gene: TRBV5-1
D gene: -
J gene: TRBJ2-3
CDR3 DNA: TGCGCCAGCAGCGTTGCCGTACAGGGCCCAGATACGCAGTATTTT
CDR3 protein: CASSVAVQGPDTQYF

clone size: many
V gene: TRBV6-2/TRBV6-3
D gene: TRBD1
J gene: TRBJ1-2
CDR3 DNA: TGTGCCAGCAGTCAATACAGGGGAGCGGCTAACTATGGCTACACCTTC
CDR3 protein: CASSQYRGAANYGYTF

clone size: few
V gene: TRBV28
D gene: TRBD2
J gene: TRBJ2-7
CDR3 DNA: TGTGCCAGCAACCTCGGGGCTAGCGGGAGATACGAGCAGTACTTC
CDR3 protein: CASNLGASGRYEQYF

clone size: few
V gene: TRBV24-1
D gene: TRBD1
J gene: TRBJ2-5
CDR3 DNA: TGTGCCACCAGTGATTCCCGGGACAGGGTTCCGTGCAGAGACTTC
CDR3 protein: CATSDSRDRVPCRDF

clone size: -
V gene: TRBV27
D gene: TRBD1
J gene: TRBJ1-6
CDR3 DNA: TGTGCCAGCAGTTACAGTGGACAGGGACGTTCCTATAATTCACCCCTCCACTTT
CDR3 protein: CASSYSGQGRSYNSPLHF